The 27 T cell receptor beta chains listed next were all sequenced from one sample in a study of CD8+CD57+ T cells in acquired aplastic anemia. TCR beta VDJ combinations and CDR3 sequences were profiled from genomic DNA. TCRdb used MiXCR to reprocess the reads, holding one entry per CDR3 protein. This table holds 250,000 to 350,000 distinct CDR3 sequences, under 60% found once. Sequencing was done on patients that had shown CD8+CD57+ cell expansion by flow cytometry. Source material: sorted CD4+, CD8+, or CD8+CD57+ T cells (not recorded which) from PBMCs. Receptors originate from a human donor with aplastic anemia.

The CDR3 region has the DNA TGTGCCAGTAGACAGGTGTGGGACGAAGAGACCCAGTACTTC. Encoded protein: CASRQVWDEETQYF. The chain recombines TRBV2 with TRBJ2-5; D perhaps matches TRBD1 (6 bases). V lost 9 bases to trimming and J lost 3 bases, with 17 bases between them. This CDR3 has 14 amino acids. CDR1 is SNHLY and CDR2 is FYNNEI in the germline V gene.

This chain links TRBV20-1 with TRBJ1-2, with 8 bases matching TRBD1. J was trimmed by 0 bases and V by 6 bases; bases with no gene match: 3. Germline V gene lookup returns CDR1 DFQATT and CDR2 SNEGSKA (reference sequence). The CDR3 extends over 13 amino acids. The CDR3 DNA is TGCAGTGCCGAGGACAGGGCTAACTATGGCTACACCTTC. Translation: CSAEDRANYGYTF.

J is TRBJ1-1 and V is TRBV20-1, with 7 bases lining up with TRBD1. This CDR3 spans 15 amino acids. The V segment lost 3 bases and the J segment 4 bases; nucleotides outside the gene matches: 11. Germline V CDR1 and CDR2: DFQATT, SNEGSKA (reference sequence). In nucleotides, the CDR3 is TGCAGTGCTAGTGGCCAGGCAGGGGGTAGCACTGAAGCTTTCTTT. It yields the protein CSASGQAGGSTEAFF.

This clonotype was detected only once. This sequence joins TRBV29-1 and TRBJ1-4, with D unclear. Germline CDR1 reads SQVTM; CDR2 reads ANQGSEA. The length of the CDR3 is 12 residues. The germline V and J ends were trimmed by 4 bases and 8 bases, with 11 bases remaining between them. In DNA form, the CDR3 reads TGCAGCGTTGGCGAGCCGAGGGAAAAACTGTTTTTT. This translates into CSVGEPREKLFF. The full variable domain, completed using reference TRBV29-1 and TRBJ1-4, is SAVISQKPSRDICQRGTSLTIQCQVDSQVTMMFWYRQQPGQSLTLIATANQGSEATYESGFVIDKFPISRPNLTFSTLTVSNMSPEDSSIYLCSVGEPREKLFFGSGTQLSVL.

This clonotype was seen ten or more times. This chain links TRBV29-1 with TRBJ1-1; D is unclear. Trimming took off 3 bases at V and 1 base at J, with 6 bases between the two ends. CDR3 length: 12 amino acids. Germline values: CDR1 SQVTM, CDR2 ANQGSEA. The chain's CDR3 is CSVDLGNTEAFF. As DNA, the CDR3 is TGCAGCGTTGACCTGGGGAACACTGAAGCTTTCTTT.

The chain has TRBV14 and TRBJ2-7; 11 positions match TRBD1. The germline gives CDR1 SGHDN, CDR2 FVKESK. The CDR3 has 15 residues. V shed 0 bases and J 2 bases; nucleotides not matched to a gene: 0. The CDR3 region has the DNA TGTGCCAGCAGCCAAGAGGGACAGGGGGCCTACGAGCAGTACTTC. It specifies CASSQEGQGAYEQYF.

The V gene is TRBV20-1, the J gene TRBJ1-3; D not certain. V was cut by 4 bases and J by 0 bases, with 7 bases left in between. Germline-derived CDR1 and CDR2 are DFQATT and SNEGSKA (reference sequence). This CDR3 comprises 13 residues. CDR3: CSATELSGNTIYF. In nucleotides, the CDR3 is TGCAGTGCTACGGAACTCTCTGGAAACACCATATATTTT.

This clonotype was seen at least ten times. The gene calls are TRBV6-6 and TRBJ1-2, with 7 bases lining up with TRBD1. V dropped 3 bases and J dropped 8; count of bases not matched to a gene: 12. This CDR3 spans 15 amino acids. The germline gives CDR1 MNHNY, CDR2 SVGAGI (reference sequence). CDR3 DNA: TGTGCCAGCAGTTATCAGACAGGGAGTGGAATAGGCTACACCTTC. Translation gives CASSYQTGSGIGYTF.

The rearrangement joins TRBV7-3 to TRBJ1-1, with D uncertain. This CDR3 is built from 14 residues. Per germline, CDR1 SGHTA and CDR2 FQGTGA. V was pared by 0 bases and J by 3 bases, with 8 bases between. The CDR3, as DNA: TGTGCCAGCAGCTTAACAGGGTCGGACACTGAAGCTTTCTTT. It encodes CASSLTGSDTEAFF.

This clonotype came up a few times. The CDR3 spells CSARVGGRTEAFF. CDR3 nucleotide sequence: TGCAGTGCTAGAGTTGGGGGAAGAACTGAAGCTTTCTTT. The chain combines TRBV20-1 with TRBJ1-1, with D perhaps matching TRBD1 (5 bases). V shed 1 base and J shed 5 bases, with 11 bases lying between them. This CDR3 is built from 13 residues. The germline CDR1 and CDR2 sequences are DFQATT and SNEGSKA (reference sequence).

The chain joins TRBV20-1 to TRBJ2-3; D unclear. The J call is in doubt because the DNA end fits TRBJ2-1 better. Germline lookup yields CDR1 DFQATT and CDR2 SNEGSKA (reference sequence). The CDR3 has 13 residues. CDR3 protein: CSPRLSTYNEQFF. In DNA, the CDR3 is TGCAGTCCGAGACTCTCAACCTACAATGAGCAGTTCTTC.

As concerns this clonotype: Mismatch with germline at one junction end may stem from a read error. The chain couples TRBV19 to TRBJ1-2; D is perhaps TRBD1 (5 bases). Germline CDR1 is LNHDA and CDR2 is SQIVND (reference sequence). This CDR3 is 15 amino acids long. CDR3 amino acids: CASTLTQGRAYGYAF. CDR3 nucleotide sequence: TGTGCCAGTACCCTCACCCAGGGACGGGCCTATGGCTACGCCTTC.

The chain couples TRBV19 to TRBJ2-7, with 8 positions matching TRBD2. V lost 1 base and J lost 0; bases outside the gene matches: 5. There are 16 residues in the CDR3. In germline, CDR1 is LNHDA, CDR2 SQIVND (reference sequence). The CDR3 protein is CASSIGGSGSSYEQYF. The CDR3 DNA reads as TGTGCCAGTAGTATAGGCGGCAGCGGGAGCTCCTACGAGCAGTACTTC.

The CDR3 here is CASSSGDNTGELFF. CDR3 nucleotides: TGCGCCAGCAGTAGCGGGGACAACACCGGGGAGCTGTTTTTT. The chain uses TRBV10-1 and TRBJ2-2; TRBD2 aligns across 7 bases. The CDR3 has 14 residues. Germline CDR1 and CDR2: WNHNN and SYGVQD (reference sequence). The junction had 2 bases not matched to a gene; V was cut back by 5 bases and J by 2 bases.

V usage is TRBV15 and J usage is TRBJ2-7, with TRBD1 matching 10 bases. The CDR3 is 16 amino acids. V gave up 1 base and J gave up 1 base; unmatched junction bases: 4. The V gene's germline CDR1 is LNHNV and CDR2 YYDKDF (reference sequence). CDR3 amino acids: CATSRGTGGYSYEQYF. DNA of the CDR3: TGTGCCACCAGCAGAGGGACAGGGGGGTATTCCTACGAGCAGTACTTC.

In this sample, this clonotype turned up many times. The chain joins TRBV2 to TRBJ2-7, with 8 bases fitting TRBD2. With 6 bases clipped from V and 2 bases from J, the junction kept 6 bases outside the gene matches. The germline V gene has CDR1 SNHLY and CDR2 FYNNEI. This CDR3 spans 14 amino acids. Written as DNA, the CDR3 is TGTGCCAGCAGGGGCGAAGCGGGAGCCTACGAGCAGTACTTC. Translating gives CASRGEAGAYEQYF.

The chain combines TRBV7-8 with TRBJ1-2, with TRBD1 as a possible D gene (5 bases). Germline assignment: CDR1 SGHVS and CDR2 FQNEAQ. The V gene lost 5 bases and the J gene lost 5 bases, with 33 bases spanning the gap. The length of the CDR3 is 20 residues. The CDR3 loop reads CASSKSPGPDYEQGVYGYTF. CDR3 sequence (DNA): TGTGCCAGCAGCAAATCTCCGGGTCCCGACTACGAGCAGGGTGTGTATGGCTACACCTTC.

The chain carries TRBV7-9 and TRBJ2-3, with D hard to call. Per the germline V gene, CDR1 is SEHNR and CDR2 is FQNEAQ (reference sequence). V dropped 0 bases and J dropped 1 base, with 8 bases sitting between them. CDR3 length: 15 amino acids. The DNA for the CDR3 is TGTGCCAGCAGCTTAGCGACCAGCGGCACAGATACGCAGTATTTT. It is translated as CASSLATSGTDTQYF.

This clonotype was recorded many times. This chain's CDR3 is CASSPSGFVGGPRLQETQYF. The DNA for the CDR3 is TGTGCCAGCAGCCCCTCGGGATTCGTCGGGGGACCCCGACTTCAAGAGACCCAGTACTTC. J is TRBJ2-5 and V is TRBV7-9; tentative D call: TRBD2 (6 bases). There are 20 residues in the CDR3. The germline V and J ends were trimmed by 5 bases and 2 bases, with 30 bases remaining between them. The germline CDR1 and CDR2 sequences are SEHNR and FQNEAQ (reference sequence).

The genes are TRBV10-3 and TRBJ1-2; 8 positions agree with TRBD1. The germline CDR1 and CDR2 sequences are ENHRY and SYGVKD. The J segment lost 4 bases and the V segment lost 1 base, leaving 11 bases of the junction unmatched. The CDR3 runs to 17 residues. DNA of the CDR3: TGTGCCATCAGTGAGTTGAAGGCGGTTACAGGGGGCTATGGCTACACCTTC. Its translation: CAISELKAVTGGYGYTF.

This clonotype occurred many times. CDR3: CAISETGTAGNEQFF. The CDR3, as DNA: TGTGCCATCAGTGAGACCGGGACCGCAGGGAATGAGCAGTTCTTC. The chain joins TRBV10-3 to TRBJ2-1; D may correspond to TRBD1 or TRBD2 (5 bases each). Trimming removed 2 bases at V and 7 bases at J, with 15 bases between. Germline CDR1 reads ENHRY; CDR2 reads SYGVKD. The CDR3 runs 15 residues.

The chain couples TRBV24-1 to TRBJ2-1; D perhaps matches TRBD2 (6 bases). The CDR3 is made up of 15 amino acids. V was pared by 3 bases and J by 6 bases, with 14 bases between. Germline loops: CDR1 KGHDR, CDR2 SFDVKD. CDR3 protein: CATSDLAGRPNEQFF. CDR3 coding DNA: TGTGCCACCAGTGATCTGGCGGGACGCCCCAATGAGCAGTTCTTC.

The genes are TRBV20-1 and TRBJ1-2; unclear D gene. The ends were cut back, 5 bases at V and 3 bases at J, with 10 bases in the middle. Per the germline V gene, CDR1 is DFQATT and CDR2 is SNEGSKA (reference sequence). The CDR3 has 12 amino acids. DNA for the CDR3: TGCAGTGCTCTCAGGAGAGACTATGGCTACACCTTC. It codes for CSALRRDYGYTF.

This clonotype was counted ten times or more. The chain combines TRBV20-1 with TRBJ2-6; D unclear. V was cut by 6 bases and J by 0 bases, with 9 bases left in between. The CDR3 is made up of 14 amino acids. The germline CDR1 and CDR2 sequences are DFQATT and SNEGSKA (reference sequence). In DNA, the CDR3 is TGCAGTGCCCCAAGGACCTCTGGGGCCAACGTCCTGACTTTC. As protein: CSAPRTSGANVLTF.

The rearrangement links TRBV15 to TRBJ1-2; D not certain. V was trimmed by 3 bases and J by 4 bases, leaving 9 bases between them. The CDR3 sequence is 13 residues long. CDR1 is LNHNV, CDR2 YYDKDF, per germline (reference sequence). CDR3 protein: CATSSASFYGYTF. The CDR3 nucleotides are TGTGCCACCAGCAGTGCTAGCTTCTATGGCTACACCTTC.

At least ten counts were recorded for this clonotype. The V call is TRBV20-1, the J call TRBJ2-7; no clear D gene. The germline V gene has CDR1 DFQATT and CDR2 SNEGSKA (reference sequence). The ends were cut back, 3 bases at V and 1 base at J, with 7 bases in the middle. This CDR3 is built from 12 residues. Written as DNA, the CDR3 is TGCAGTGCTAGGCCCATATCCTACGAGCAGTACTTC. Amino acid sequence: CSARPISYEQYF.

For this clonotype: Germline is not matched at one junction end, which may reflect a read error. This chain links TRBV7-6 with TRBJ2-2; D possibly corresponds to TRBD2 (5 bases). CDR1 SGHVS and CDR2 FNYEAQ come from the germline V gene. There are 14 residues in the CDR3. CDR3 bases: TGTGCCAGCAGCTTAGGTCGGTTCACCGGGGAGTTGTTTTTT. As protein: CASSLGRFTGELFF.